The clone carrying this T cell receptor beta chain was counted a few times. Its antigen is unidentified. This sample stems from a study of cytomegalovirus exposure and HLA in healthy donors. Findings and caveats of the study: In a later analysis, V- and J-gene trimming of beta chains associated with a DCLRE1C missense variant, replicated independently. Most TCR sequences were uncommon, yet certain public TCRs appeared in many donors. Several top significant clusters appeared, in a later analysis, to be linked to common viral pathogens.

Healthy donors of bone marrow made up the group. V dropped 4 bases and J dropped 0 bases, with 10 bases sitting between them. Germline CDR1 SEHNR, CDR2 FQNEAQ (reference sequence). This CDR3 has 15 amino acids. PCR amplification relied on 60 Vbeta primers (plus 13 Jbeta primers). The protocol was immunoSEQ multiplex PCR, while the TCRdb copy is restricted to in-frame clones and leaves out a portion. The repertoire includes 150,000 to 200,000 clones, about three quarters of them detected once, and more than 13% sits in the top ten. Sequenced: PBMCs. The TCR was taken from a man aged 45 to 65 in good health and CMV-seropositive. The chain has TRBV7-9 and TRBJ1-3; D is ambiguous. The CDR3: CASSSGAVSGNTIYF. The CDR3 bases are TGTGCCAGCAGCTCCGGAGCAGTCTCTGGAAACACCATATATTTT.